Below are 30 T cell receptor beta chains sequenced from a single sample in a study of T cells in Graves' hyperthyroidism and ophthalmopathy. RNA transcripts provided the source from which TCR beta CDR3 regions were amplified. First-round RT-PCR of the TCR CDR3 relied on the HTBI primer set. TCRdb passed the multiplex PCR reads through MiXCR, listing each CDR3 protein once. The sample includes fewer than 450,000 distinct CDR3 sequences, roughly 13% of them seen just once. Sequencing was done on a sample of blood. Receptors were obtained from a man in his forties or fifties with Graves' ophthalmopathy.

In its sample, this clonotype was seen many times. The DNA of the CDR3 is TGTGCCAGCAGCTTTTTGCGGGCAGAGCAGTTCTTC. Translated, it gives CASSFLRAEQFF. J is TRBJ2-1 and V is TRBV5-6, with a weak D call TRBD2 (5 bases). The CDR3 is 12 residues long. The V gene's germline CDR1 is SGHDT and CDR2 YYEEEE. Trimming cost V 2 bases and J 10 bases, with 10 bases left between them.

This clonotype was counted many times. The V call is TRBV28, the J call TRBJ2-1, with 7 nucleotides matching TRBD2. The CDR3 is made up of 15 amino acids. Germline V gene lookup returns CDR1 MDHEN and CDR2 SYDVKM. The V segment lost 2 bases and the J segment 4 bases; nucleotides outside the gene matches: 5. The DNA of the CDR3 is TGTGCCAGCAGTTTAGCGGGAGAAGCATACAATGAGCAGTTCTTC. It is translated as CASSLAGEAYNEQFF.

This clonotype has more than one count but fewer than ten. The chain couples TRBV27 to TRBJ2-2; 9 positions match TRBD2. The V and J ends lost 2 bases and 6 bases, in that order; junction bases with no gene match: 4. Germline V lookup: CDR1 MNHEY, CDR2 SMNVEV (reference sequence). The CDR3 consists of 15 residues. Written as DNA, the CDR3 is TGTGCCAGCAGTTTACTAGCGGGATCTTCCGGGGAGCTGTTTTTT. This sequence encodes CASSLLAGSSGELFF.

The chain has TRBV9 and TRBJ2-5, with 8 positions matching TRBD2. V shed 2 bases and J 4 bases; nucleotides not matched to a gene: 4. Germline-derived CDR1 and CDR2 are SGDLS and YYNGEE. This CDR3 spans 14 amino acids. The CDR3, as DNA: TGTGCCAGCAGCGTGGGGGCGGGAGGAGAGACCCAGTACTTC. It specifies CASSVGAGGETQYF.

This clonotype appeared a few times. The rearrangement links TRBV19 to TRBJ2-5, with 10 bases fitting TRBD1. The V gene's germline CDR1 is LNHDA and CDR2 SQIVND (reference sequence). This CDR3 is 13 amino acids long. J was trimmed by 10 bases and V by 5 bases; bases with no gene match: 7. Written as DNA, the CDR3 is TGTGCCAGTAGTCACGGGACAGGGGATGGCCAGTACTTC. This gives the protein CASSHGTGDGQYF.

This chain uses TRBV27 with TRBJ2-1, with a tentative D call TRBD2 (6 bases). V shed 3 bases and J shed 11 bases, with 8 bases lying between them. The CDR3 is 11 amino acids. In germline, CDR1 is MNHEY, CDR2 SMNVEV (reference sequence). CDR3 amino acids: CASSFSGKQFF. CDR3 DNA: TGTGCCAGCAGTTTTAGCGGAAAGCAGTTCTTC.

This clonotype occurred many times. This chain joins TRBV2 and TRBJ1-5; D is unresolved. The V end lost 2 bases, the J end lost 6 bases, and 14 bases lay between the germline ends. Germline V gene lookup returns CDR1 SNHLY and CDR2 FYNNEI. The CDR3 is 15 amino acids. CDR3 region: CASSERESAGQPQHF. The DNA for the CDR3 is TGTGCCAGCAGTGAAAGAGAGTCAGCTGGTCAGCCCCAGCATTTT.

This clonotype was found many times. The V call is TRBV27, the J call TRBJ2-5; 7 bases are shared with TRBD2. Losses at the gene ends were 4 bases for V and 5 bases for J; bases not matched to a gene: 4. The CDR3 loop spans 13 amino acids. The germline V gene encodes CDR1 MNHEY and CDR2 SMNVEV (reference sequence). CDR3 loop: CASSSGGSETQYF. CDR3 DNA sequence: TGTGCCAGCAGTTCGGGAGGCAGCGAGACCCAGTACTTC.

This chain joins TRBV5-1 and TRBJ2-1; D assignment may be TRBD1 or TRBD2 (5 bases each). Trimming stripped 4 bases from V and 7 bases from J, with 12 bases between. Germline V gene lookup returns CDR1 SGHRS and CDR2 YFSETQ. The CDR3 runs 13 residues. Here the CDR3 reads CASSGGDTNEQFF. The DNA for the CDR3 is TGCGCCAGCAGCGGGGGTGATACGAATGAGCAGTTCTTC.

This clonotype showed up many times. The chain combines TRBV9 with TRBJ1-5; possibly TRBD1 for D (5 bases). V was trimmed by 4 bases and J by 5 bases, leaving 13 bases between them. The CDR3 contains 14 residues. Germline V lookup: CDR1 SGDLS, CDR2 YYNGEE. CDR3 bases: TGTGCCAGCAGCCAAGACAGTCGGGATCAGCCCCAGCATTTT. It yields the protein CASSQDSRDQPQHF.

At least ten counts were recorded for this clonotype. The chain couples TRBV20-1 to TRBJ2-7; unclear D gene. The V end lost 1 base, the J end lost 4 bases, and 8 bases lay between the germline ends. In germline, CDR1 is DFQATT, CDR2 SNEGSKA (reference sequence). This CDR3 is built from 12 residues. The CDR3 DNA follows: TGCAGTGCTAGAGCGACCGAGTACGAGCAGTACTTC. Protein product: CSARATEYEQYF.

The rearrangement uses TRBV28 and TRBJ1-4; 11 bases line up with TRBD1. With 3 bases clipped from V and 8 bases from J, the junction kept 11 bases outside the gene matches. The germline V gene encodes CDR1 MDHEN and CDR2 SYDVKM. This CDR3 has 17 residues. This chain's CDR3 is CASSFAGQGEFYEKLFF. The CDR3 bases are TGTGCCAGCAGTTTCGCGGGACAGGGGGAATTTTACGAAAAACTGTTTTTT.

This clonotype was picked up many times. The CDR3 DNA reads TGTGCCAGCAGTGTAGCGGGAGTAAGGGCAGATACGCAGTATTTT. Its protein product is CASSVAGVRADTQYF. This rearrangement joins TRBV2 to TRBJ2-3; TRBD2 agrees at 9 bases. The CDR3 is 15 amino acids. Germline lookup yields CDR1 SNHLY and CDR2 FYNNEI. With 4 bases clipped from V and 4 bases from J, the junction kept 6 bases outside the gene matches.

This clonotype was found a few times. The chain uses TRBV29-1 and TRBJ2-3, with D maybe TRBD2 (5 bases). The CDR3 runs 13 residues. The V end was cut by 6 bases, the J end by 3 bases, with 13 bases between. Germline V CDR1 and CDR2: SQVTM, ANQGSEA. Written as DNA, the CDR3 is TGCAGCGTCGAGGGTGGGCGGACAGATACGCAGTATTTT. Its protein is CSVEGGRTDTQYF.

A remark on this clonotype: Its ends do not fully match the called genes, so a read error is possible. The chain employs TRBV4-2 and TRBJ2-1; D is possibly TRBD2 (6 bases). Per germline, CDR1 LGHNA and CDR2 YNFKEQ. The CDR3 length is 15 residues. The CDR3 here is CASSQEETRLNEQLF. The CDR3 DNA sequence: TGTGCCAGCAGCCAAGAAGAGACTAGACTGAATGAGCAGCTCTTC.

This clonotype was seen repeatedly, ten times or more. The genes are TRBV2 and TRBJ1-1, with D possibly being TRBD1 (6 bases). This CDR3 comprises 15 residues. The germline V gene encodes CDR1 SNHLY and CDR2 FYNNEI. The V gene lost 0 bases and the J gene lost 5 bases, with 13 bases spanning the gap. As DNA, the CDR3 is TGTGCCAGCAGTGAAGCGCGCTCCAGGGGAACTGAAGCTTTCTTT. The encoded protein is CASSEARSRGTEAFF. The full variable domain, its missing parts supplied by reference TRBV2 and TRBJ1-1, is EPEVTQTPSHQVTQMGQEVILRCVPISNHLYFYWYRQILGQKVEFLVSFYNNEISEKSEIFDDQFSVERPDGSNFTLKIRSTKLEDSAMYFCASSEARSRGTEAFFGQGTRLTVV.

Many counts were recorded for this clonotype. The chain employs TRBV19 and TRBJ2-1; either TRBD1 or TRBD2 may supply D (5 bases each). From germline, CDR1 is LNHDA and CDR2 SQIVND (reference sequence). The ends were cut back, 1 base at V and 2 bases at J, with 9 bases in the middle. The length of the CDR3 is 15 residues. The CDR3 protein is CASSIAQGAYNEQFF. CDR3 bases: TGTGCCAGTAGTATAGCTCAGGGAGCCTACAATGAGCAGTTCTTC.

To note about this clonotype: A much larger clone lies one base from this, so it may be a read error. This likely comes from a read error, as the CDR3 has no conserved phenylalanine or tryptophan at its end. The CDR3: CASSQDIRVGQFL. The CDR3 DNA is TGTGCCAGCAGCCAAGATATCCGTGTAGGGCAGTTCCTC. This chain connects TRBV3-1 to TRBJ2-1; the D is unclear. Germline CDR1 reads LGHDT; CDR2 reads YNNKEL (reference sequence). The CDR3 has 13 amino acids. Between the trimmed V and J ends, which lost 0 bases and 12 bases, there was a span of 12 bases.

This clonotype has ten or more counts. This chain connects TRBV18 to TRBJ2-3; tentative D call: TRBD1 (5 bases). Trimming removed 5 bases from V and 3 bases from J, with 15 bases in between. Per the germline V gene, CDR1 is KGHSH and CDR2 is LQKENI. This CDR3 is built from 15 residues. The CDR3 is CASSVSQPGTDTQYF. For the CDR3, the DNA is TGTGCCAGCTCAGTTTCCCAGCCAGGGACAGATACGCAGTATTTT.

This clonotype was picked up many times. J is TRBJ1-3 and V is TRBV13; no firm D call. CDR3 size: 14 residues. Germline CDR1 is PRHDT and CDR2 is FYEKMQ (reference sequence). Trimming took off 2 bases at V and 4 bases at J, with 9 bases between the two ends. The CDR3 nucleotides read TGTGCCAGCAGCTTAAGGACGGGAGGAAACACCATATATTTT. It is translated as CASSLRTGGNTIYF.

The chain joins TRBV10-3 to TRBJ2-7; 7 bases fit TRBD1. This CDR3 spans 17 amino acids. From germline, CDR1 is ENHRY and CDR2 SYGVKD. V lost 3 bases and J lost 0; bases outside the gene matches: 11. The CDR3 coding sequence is TGTGCCATCAGTGACCCCCGACAGGGCCTGAGCTCCTACGAGCAGTACTTC. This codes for CAISDPRQGLSSYEQYF.

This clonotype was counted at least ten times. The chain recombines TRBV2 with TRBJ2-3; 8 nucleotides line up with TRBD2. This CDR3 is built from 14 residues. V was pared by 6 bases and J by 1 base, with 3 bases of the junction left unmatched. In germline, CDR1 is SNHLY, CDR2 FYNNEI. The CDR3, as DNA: TGTGCCAGCAGGATGACTAGCGGCACAGATACGCAGTATTTT. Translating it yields CASRMTSGTDTQYF.

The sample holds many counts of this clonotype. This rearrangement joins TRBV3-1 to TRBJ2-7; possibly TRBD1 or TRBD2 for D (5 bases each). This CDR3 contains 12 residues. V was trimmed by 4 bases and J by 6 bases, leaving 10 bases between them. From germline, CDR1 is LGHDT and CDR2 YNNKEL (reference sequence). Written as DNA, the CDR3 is TGTGCCAGCAGCCCGGCCGGGGCCGAGCAGTACTTC. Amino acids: CASSPAGAEQYF.

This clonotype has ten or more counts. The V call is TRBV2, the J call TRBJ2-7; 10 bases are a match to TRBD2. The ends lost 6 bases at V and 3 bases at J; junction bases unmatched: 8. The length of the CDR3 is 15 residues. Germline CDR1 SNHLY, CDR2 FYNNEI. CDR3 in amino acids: CASRPRTSGNYEQYF. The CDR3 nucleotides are TGTGCCAGCAGACCCCGGACTAGCGGAAACTACGAGCAGTACTTC. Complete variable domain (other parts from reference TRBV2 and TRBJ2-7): EPEVTQTPSHQVTQMGQEVILRCVPISNHLYFYWYRQILGQKVEFLVSFYNNEISEKSEIFDDQFSVERPDGSNFTLKIRSTKLEDSAMYFCASRPRTSGNYEQYFGPGTRLTVT.

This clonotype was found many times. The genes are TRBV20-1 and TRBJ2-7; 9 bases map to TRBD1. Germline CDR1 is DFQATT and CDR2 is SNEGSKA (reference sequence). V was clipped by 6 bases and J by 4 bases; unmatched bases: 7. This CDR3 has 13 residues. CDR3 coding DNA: TGCAGTGCAACGGGACAGGGTTCTTACGAGCAGTACTTC. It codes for CSATGQGSYEQYF.

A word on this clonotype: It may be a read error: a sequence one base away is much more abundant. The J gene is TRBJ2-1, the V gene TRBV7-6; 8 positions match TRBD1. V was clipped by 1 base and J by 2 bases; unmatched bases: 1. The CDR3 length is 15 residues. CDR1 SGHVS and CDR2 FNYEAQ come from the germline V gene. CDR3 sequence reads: CASSLGTGPYNEQFF. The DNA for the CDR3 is TGTGCCAGCAGCTTAGGGACAGGGCCCTACAATGAGCAGTTCTTC. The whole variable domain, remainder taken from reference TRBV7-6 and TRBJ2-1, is GAGVSQSPRYKVTKRGQDVALRCDPISGHVSLYWYRQALGQGPEFLTYFNYEAQQDKSGLPNDRFSAERPEGSISTLTIQRTEQRDSAMYRCASSLGTGPYNEQFFGPGTRLTVL.

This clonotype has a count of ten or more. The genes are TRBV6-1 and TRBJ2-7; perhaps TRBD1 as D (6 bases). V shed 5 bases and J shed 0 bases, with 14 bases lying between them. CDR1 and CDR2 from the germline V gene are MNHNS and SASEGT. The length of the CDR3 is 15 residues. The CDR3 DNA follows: TGTGCCAGCAGTCCCGACAGGATTAACTCCTACGAGCAGTACTTC. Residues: CASSPDRINSYEQYF.

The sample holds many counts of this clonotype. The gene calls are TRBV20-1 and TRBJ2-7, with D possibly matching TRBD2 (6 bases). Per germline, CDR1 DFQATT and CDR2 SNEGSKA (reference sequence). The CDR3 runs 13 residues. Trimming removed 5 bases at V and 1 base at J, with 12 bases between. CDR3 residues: CSAGDLRSYEQYF. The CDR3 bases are TGCAGTGCTGGGGACTTACGATCCTACGAGCAGTACTTC.

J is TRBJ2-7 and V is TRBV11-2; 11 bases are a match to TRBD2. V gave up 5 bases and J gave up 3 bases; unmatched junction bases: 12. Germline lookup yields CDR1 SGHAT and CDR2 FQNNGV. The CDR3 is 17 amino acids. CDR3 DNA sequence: TGTGCCAGCAGCCAAGATGGGGCTAGCGGGAGGAACTACGAGCAGTACTTC. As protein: CASSQDGASGRNYEQYF.

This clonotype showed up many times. The CDR3 region has the DNA TGTGCCAGCAAGCGGGACAGGGACCAAGAGACCCAGTACTTC. Residues: CASKRDRDQETQYF. The gene calls are TRBV12-3 or TRBV12-4 and TRBJ2-5; 9 bases align to TRBD1. CDR3 size: 14 residues. After removal of 7 bases from V and 0 bases from J, the junction contained 3 bases not matched to a gene.